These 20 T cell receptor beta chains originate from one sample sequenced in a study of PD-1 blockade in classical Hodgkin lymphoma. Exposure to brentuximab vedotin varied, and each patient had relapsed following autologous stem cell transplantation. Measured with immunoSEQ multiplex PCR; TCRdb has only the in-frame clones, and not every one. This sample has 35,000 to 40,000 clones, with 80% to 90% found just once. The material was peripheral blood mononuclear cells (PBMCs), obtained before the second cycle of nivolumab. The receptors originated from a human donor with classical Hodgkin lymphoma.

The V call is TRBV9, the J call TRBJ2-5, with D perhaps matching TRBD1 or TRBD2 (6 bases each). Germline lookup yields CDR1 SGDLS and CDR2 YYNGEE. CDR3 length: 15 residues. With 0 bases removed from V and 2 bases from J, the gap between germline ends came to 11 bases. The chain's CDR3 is CASSVVGGPQETQYF. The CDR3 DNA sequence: TGTGCCAGCAGCGTAGTTGGGGGGCCGCAAGAGACCCAGTACTTC.

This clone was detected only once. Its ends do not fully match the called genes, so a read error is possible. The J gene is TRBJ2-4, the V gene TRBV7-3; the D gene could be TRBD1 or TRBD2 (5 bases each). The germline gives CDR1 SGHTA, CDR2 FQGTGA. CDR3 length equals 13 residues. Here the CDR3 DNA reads TGTGCCAGCAGCTCAACCTCCGGGACCAGTTTTCACTTC. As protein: CASSSTSGTSFHF.

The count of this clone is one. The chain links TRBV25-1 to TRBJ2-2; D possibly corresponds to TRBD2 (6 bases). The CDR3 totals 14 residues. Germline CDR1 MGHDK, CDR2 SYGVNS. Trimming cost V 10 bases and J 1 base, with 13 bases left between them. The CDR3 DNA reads TGTGCCATCGGAGGGCCGGTGAACACCGGGGAGCTGTTTTTT. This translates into CAIGGPVNTGELFF.

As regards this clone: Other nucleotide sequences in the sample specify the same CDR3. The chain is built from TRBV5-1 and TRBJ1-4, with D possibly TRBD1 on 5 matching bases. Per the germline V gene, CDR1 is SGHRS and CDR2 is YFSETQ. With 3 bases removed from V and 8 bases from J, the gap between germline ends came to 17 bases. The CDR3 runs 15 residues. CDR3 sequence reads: CASSSRQGNDEKLFF. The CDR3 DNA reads TGCGCCAGCAGCTCCCGTCAGGGCAATGACGAAAAACTGTTTTTT.

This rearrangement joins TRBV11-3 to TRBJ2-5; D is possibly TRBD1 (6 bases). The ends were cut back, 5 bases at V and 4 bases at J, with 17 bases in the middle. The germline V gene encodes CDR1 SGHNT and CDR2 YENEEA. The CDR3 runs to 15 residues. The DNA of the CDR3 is TGTGCCAGCAGCGTAACCCGACAGGTCGGAGAGACCCAGTACTTC. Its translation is CASSVTRQVGETQYF.

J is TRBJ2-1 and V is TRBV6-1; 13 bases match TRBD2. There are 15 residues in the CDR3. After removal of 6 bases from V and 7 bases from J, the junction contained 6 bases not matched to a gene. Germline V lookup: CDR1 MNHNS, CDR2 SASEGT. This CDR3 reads CASSELAGGPNEQFF. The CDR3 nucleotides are TGTGCCAGCAGCGAACTAGCGGGAGGGCCGAATGAGCAGTTCTTC.

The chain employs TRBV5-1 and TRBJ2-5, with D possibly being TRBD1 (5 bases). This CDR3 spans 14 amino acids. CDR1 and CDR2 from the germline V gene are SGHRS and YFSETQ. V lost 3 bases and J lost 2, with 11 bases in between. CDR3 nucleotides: TGCGCCAGCAGCTCAAATCGACAGCAAGAGACCCAGTACTTC. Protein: CASSSNRQQETQYF.

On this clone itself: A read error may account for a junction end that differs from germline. In DNA, the CDR3 is TGTGCTAGCAGCTCACGACCCGAATACTCCGGGGAGCTGTTTTTT. This sequence encodes CASSSRPEYSGELFF. The chain couples TRBV7-7 to TRBJ2-2; D unclear. The CDR3 runs 15 residues. Germline loops: CDR1 SSHAT, CDR2 FNYEAQ (reference sequence).

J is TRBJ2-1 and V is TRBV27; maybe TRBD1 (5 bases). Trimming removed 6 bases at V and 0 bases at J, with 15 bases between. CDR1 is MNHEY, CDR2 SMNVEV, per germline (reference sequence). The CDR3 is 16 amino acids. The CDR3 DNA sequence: TGTGCCAGCAGAAAGTTTCTGACAGTCTCCTACAATGAGCAGTTCTTC. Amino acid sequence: CASRKFLTVSYNEQFF.

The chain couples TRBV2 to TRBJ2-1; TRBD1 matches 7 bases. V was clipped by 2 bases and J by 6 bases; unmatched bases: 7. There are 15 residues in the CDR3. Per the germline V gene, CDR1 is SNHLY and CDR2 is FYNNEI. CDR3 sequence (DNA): TGTGCCAGCAGTGAAATCGGGGCAGGGGGCAATGAGCAGTTCTTC. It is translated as CASSEIGAGGNEQFF.

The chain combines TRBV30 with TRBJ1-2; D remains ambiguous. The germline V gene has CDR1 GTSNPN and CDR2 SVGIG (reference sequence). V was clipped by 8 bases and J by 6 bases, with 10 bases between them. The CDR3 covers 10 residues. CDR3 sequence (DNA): TGTGCCATTCGAGGGCATGGCTACACCTTC. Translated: CAIRGHGYTF.

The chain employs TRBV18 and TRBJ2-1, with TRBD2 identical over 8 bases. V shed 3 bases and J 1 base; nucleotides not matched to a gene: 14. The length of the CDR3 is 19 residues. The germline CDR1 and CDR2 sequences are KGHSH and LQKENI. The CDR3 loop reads CASSPFSGRPLSSYNEQFF. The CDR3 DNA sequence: TGTGCCAGCTCACCCTTCAGCGGGAGACCGTTAAGTTCCTACAATGAGCAGTTCTTC.

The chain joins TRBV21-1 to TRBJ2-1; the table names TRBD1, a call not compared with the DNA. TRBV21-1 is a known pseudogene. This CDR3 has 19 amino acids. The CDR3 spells CASSKVGGQIKTPCNEQFF. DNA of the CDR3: TGTGCCAGCAGCAAAGTGGGGGGACAGATTAAGACCCCCTGCAATGAGCAGTTCTTC.

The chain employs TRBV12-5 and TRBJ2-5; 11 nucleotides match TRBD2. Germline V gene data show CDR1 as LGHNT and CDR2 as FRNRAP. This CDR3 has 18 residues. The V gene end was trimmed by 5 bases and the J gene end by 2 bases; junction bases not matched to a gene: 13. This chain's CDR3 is CASGLGLAGDATQETQYF. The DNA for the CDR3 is TGTGCTAGTGGTCTTGGACTAGCGGGCGATGCCACACAAGAGACCCAGTACTTC. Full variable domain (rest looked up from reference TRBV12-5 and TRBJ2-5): DARVTQTPRHKVTEMGQEVTMRCQPILGHNTVFWYRQTMMQGLELLAYFRNRAPLDDSGMPKDRFSAEMPDATLATLKIQPSEPRDSAVYFCASGLGLAGDATQETQYFGPGTRLLVL.

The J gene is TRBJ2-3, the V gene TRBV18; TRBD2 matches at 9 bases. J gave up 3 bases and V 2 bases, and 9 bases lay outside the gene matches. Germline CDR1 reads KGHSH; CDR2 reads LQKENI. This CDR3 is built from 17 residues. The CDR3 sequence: CASSPRQSAGGTDTQYF. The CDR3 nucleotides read TGTGCCAGCTCACCAAGGCAGTCGGCGGGGGGGACAGATACGCAGTATTTT.

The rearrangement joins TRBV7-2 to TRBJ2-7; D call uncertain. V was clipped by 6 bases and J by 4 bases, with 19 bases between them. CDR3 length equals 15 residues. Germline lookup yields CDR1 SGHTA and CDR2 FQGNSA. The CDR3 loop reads CASRQPGLPWYEQYF. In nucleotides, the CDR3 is TGTGCCAGCAGACAACCGGGCCTCCCTTGGTACGAGCAGTACTTC. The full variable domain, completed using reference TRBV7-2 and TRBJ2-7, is GAGVSQSPSNKVTEKGKDVELRCDPISGHTALYWYRQSLGQGLEFLIYFQGNSAPDKSGLPSDRFSAERTGGSVSTLTIQRTQQEDSAVYLCASRQPGLPWYEQYFGPGTRLTVT.

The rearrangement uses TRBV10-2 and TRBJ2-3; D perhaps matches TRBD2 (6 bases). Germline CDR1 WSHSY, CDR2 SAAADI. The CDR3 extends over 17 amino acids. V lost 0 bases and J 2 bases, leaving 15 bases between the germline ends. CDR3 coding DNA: TGCGCCAGCAGTGAGTCGGGTCGGGAGTCCACCACAGATACGCAGTATTTT. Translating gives CASSESGRESTTDTQYF.

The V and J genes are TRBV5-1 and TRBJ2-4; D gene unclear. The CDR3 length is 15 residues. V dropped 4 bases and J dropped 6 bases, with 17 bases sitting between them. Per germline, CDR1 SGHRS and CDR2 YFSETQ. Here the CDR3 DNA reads TGCGCCAGCAGCCCCAGCGATGGGTGGGCAAACATTCAGTACTTC. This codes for CASSPSDGWANIQYF.

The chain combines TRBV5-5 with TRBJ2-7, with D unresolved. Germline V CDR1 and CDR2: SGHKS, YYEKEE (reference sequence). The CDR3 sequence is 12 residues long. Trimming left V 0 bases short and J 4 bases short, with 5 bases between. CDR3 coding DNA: TGTGCCAGCAGCTTGGCTAGTTACGAGCAGTACTTC. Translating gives CASSLASYEQYF.

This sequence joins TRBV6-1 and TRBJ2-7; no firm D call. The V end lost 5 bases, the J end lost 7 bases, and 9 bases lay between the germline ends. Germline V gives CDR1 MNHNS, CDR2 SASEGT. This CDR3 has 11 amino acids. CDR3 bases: TGTGCCAGCAGTCCCTCCCTAGAGCAGTACTTC. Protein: CASSPSLEQYF.